One and the same sample provided the 12 T cell receptor beta chains below, sequenced in a study of tumor-infiltrating lymphocytes in primary liver carcinoma. The approximately 17-32 mg bulk tissue piece was not sorted before simultaneous RNA and DNA extraction. TCR beta cDNA was made from 400 to 500 ng total RNA with a constant-region primer. Three nested multiplex PCR rounds of slightly modified ARM-PCR generated TCR beta libraries. The first two PCR rounds used TRBV1-TRBV30 primers with a Cbeta primer, 10 cycles each. TCRdb reprocessed the multiplex PCR reads with MiXCR, giving one entry per CDR3 protein. This table holds about 130,000 distinct CDR3 sequences, around 64% found once. Sequencing used liver tumor tissue from sampling region 3. As to subset: tumor region T3, left-lateral pole. The receptors were gathered from a woman aged 60 to 75 with primary liver carcinoma and hepatitis B virus infection.

This clonotype was detected a few times. A much larger clone lies a single base off, so this may be a read error. The chain is built from TRBV6-1 and TRBJ1-5; D call uncertain. V lost 5 bases and J 0 bases, leaving 8 bases between the germline ends. CDR3 size: 14 residues. The germline V gene has CDR1 MNHNS and CDR2 SASEGT. CDR3 nucleotides: TGTGCCAGCAGTATGACAAATAGCAATCAGCCCCAGCATTTT. Protein: CASSMTNSNQPQHF.

Comment on this clonotype: A read error may produce the germline difference seen at one junction end. The rearrangement uses TRBV28 and TRBJ1-5, with 8 bases that match TRBD1. Per the germline V gene, CDR1 is MDHEN and CDR2 is SYDVKM. The CDR3 totals 14 residues. The CDR3 DNA reads as TGTGCCGGCAGTTTGACAGGGGCCAATCAGCCCCAGCATTTT. It is translated as CAGSLTGANQPQHF.

Worth noting for this clonotype: A much larger clone differs from this one at a single base, so this may be a read error. This sequence joins TRBV12-3 or TRBV12-4 and TRBJ2-1; D may be TRBD2 (7 bases). This CDR3 is 14 amino acids long. This CDR3 reads CVSSLGGEENEQFF. CDR3 sequence (DNA): TGTGTCAGCAGTTTAGGGGGGGAGGAGAATGAGCAGTTCTTC.

Points on this clonotype: No conserved phenylalanine or tryptophan ends this CDR3, so it is likely a read error. The V gene is TRBV11-2, the J gene TRBJ1-1; 9 positions agree with TRBD1. The CDR3 runs 15 residues. CDR1 is SGHAT and CDR2 is FQNNGV in the germline V gene. The CDR3 DNA reads TGTGCTAGCAGCCCTAGGGGACAGGGTTACACTGAAGCTTTCGTT. This translates into CASSPRGQGYTEAFV.

A word on this clonotype: Likely a read error: the CDR3 ends without its conserved phenylalanine or tryptophan. The DNA is omitted, as the CDR3 cannot be located on it reliably, and the CDR3 follows TCRdb's listing. The chain uses TRBV11-2 and TRBJ2-7; the table's D gene call, TRBD2, was not cross checked with the DNA. Ends included, the CDR3 has 11 residues. The V gene's germline CDR1 is SGHAT and CDR2 FQNNGV. CDR3 sequence: CASSSASFLEH.

The CDR3 loop is CASSSCQDRGAYPGNTIYF. The CDR3, as DNA: TGTGCCAGCAGCTCATGCCAGGACAGGGGAGCGTACCCTGGAAACACCATATATTTT. J is TRBJ1-3 and V is TRBV11-2; 9 nucleotides line up with TRBD1. Looked up from germline, CDR1 is SGHAT and CDR2 is FQNNGV. The J segment lost 2 bases and the V segment lost 4 bases, leaving 15 bases of the junction unmatched. CDR3 size: 19 residues. The whole variable domain, filled in from reference TRBV11-2 and TRBJ1-3, reads EAGVAQSPRYKIIEKRQSVAFWCNPISGHATLYWYQQILGQGPKLLIQFQNNGVVDDSQLPKDRFSAERLKGVDSTLKIQPAKLEDSAVYLCASSSCQDRGAYPGNTIYFGEGSWLTVV.

This sequence joins TRBV28 and TRBJ2-1; D is perhaps TRBD2 (6 bases). The CDR3 has 15 residues. Trimming shortened V by 7 bases and J by 6 bases, and 19 bases separated the two germline ends. Germline CDR1 is MDHEN and CDR2 is SYDVKM. CDR3 coding DNA: TGTGCCAGCAACGACGCCGGGAGCCTTCGCAATGAGCAGTTCTTC. Its translation: CASNDAGSLRNEQFF. The full variable domain, in which reference TRBV28 and TRBJ2-1 provide the parts outside the CDR3, is DVKVTQSSRYLVKRTGEKVFLECVQDMDHENMFWYRQDPGLGLRLIYFSYDVKMKEKGDIPEGYSVSREKKERFSLILESASTNQTSMYLCASNDAGSLRNEQFFGPGTRLTVL.

Turning to this clonotype: Its ends do not fully match the called genes, so a read error is possible. In DNA, the CDR3 is TGCAGCGTTGTGGGTGGGACCAAAGACATTCGGTACTTC. This encodes CSVVGGTKDIRYF. V and J are TRBV29-1 and TRBJ2-4; D might be TRBD1 or TRBD2, each matching 5 bases. The CDR3 is made up of 13 amino acids. CDR1 and CDR2 (germline): SQVTM, ANQGSEA.

This clonotype was seen only a few times. The J gene is TRBJ2-2, the V gene TRBV10-3, with TRBD2 matching over 11 bases. The CDR3 sequence is 16 residues long. The V gene's germline CDR1 is ENHRY and CDR2 SYGVKD. J was trimmed by 7 bases and V by 6 bases; bases with no gene match: 10. Here the CDR3 DNA reads TGTGCCATCAGGCCGTCGGGTACTAGCGGGAGCGGGGAGCTGTTTTTT. Amino acids: CAIRPSGTSGSGELFF.

The rearrangement uses TRBV12-3 or TRBV12-4 and TRBJ1-1; D possibly corresponds to TRBD1 (5 bases). V shed 6 bases and J shed 7 bases, with 24 bases lying between them. CDR3 size: 16 residues. The CDR3 bases are TGTGCCAGCAGGGGGGGGTGCGGTAGGCAAGACATTGAAGCTTTCTTT. Translation gives CASRGGCGRQDIEAFF.

In the case of this clonotype: An end of the junction does not agree with germline; a read error may underlie this. V and J are TRBV28 and TRBJ1-4, with D unclear. The CDR3 runs 13 residues. Germline V gene sequence: CDR1 MDHEN, CDR2 SYDVKM. CDR3 nucleotide sequence: TGTGCCAGCAGTTGGGCAACTTATGAAAAACTGTTTTTT. As protein: CASSWATYEKLFF.

Only a few counts were recorded for this clonotype. The junction does not match germline at one end; this may be a read error. V is TRBV6-1 and J is TRBJ2-6, with 11 bases aligning to TRBD1. Per germline, CDR1 MNHNS and CDR2 SASEGT. CDR3 size: 14 residues. CDR3 protein: CASSDGQGANVPTF. Written as DNA, the CDR3 is TGTGCCAGCAGTGACGGACAGGGGGCCAACGTCCCGACTTTC.